These 18 T cell receptor beta chains originate from one sample sequenced in a study of spatial heterogeneity in lung cancer. As to time point: sample taken at primary tumor resection. MiXCR, applied by TCRdb to the 5' RACE reads, yields one record per CDR3 protein. Of 25,000 or so distinct CDR3 sequences in the sample, approximately 4.7% were seen once. This sample comprised PBMCs, obtained at surgery. The receptors stem from a male donor with early-stage non-small cell lung cancer.

This clonotype was seen ten or more times. The chain couples TRBV6-6 to TRBJ2-7, with 7 bases fitting TRBD1. Germline assignment: CDR1 MNHNY and CDR2 SVGAGI (reference sequence). After removal of 5 bases from V and 0 bases from J, the junction contained 7 bases not matched to a gene. The CDR3 runs to 15 residues. In DNA form, the CDR3 reads TGTGCCAGCAGTCCCACGACAGGGAGCTCCTACGAGCAGTACTTC. It yields the protein CASSPTTGSSYEQYF.

This clonotype was seen ten or more times. This chain links TRBV20-1 with TRBJ2-3; 8 bases are a match to TRBD2. CDR3 size: 16 residues. The V gene's germline CDR1 is DFQATT and CDR2 SNEGSKA (reference sequence). J lost 2 bases, V lost 5 bases, and 12 bases had no gene match. The CDR3, as DNA: TGCAGTGCTGCGATCGGGACTAGGAGGTCCACAGATACGCAGTATTTT. It is translated as CSAAIGTRRSTDTQYF.

This clonotype occurred many times. The chain has TRBV18 and TRBJ2-7; D gene unclear. Per the germline V gene, CDR1 is KGHSH and CDR2 is LQKENI. The CDR3 extends over 13 amino acids. V was shortened by 3 bases and J by 0 bases, with 6 bases between the two germline ends. The CDR3 nucleotides read TGTGCCAGCTCACCGGTCAGCTCCTACGAGCAGTACTTC. It encodes CASSPVSSYEQYF.

This clonotype has ten or more counts. V and J are TRBV12-3 or TRBV12-4 and TRBJ1-2; maybe TRBD1 (5 bases). CDR3 length: 11 residues. The V end lost 5 bases, the J end lost 8 bases, and 9 bases lay between the germline ends. This chain's CDR3 is CASSQGRGYTF. The CDR3, as DNA: TGTGCCAGCAGTCAGGGACGAGGCTACACCTTC.

In this sample, this clonotype turned up many times. The V gene is TRBV6-5, the J gene TRBJ1-2, with a possible D match to TRBD1 (5 bases). V was shortened by 2 bases and J by 8 bases, with 24 bases between the two germline ends. Germline V lookup: CDR1 MNHEY, CDR2 SVGAGI. The CDR3 has 17 amino acids. The CDR3 DNA follows: TGTGCCAGCAGTTACCAGGGAACGGCCAGGGCCGCAGGCGGCTACACCTTC. Its protein product is CASSYQGTARAAGGYTF.

This clonotype has at least ten counts. V gene TRBV5-1 combines with J gene TRBJ1-2, with TRBD1 matching over 7 bases. CDR3 size: 15 residues. CDR1 SGHRS and CDR2 YFSETQ come from the germline V gene. V shed 0 bases and J 8 bases; nucleotides not matched to a gene: 10. CDR3 nucleotide sequence: TGCGCCAGCAGCTTGGCCCCGGGACAGTACAGGGGCTACACCTTC. Its translation: CASSLAPGQYRGYTF.

Concerning this clonotype itself: This may be a read error: a much more frequent sequence differs by one nucleotide. The chain couples TRBV7-2 to TRBJ2-5; D assignment may be TRBD1 or TRBD2 (5 bases each). CDR3 length: 10 residues. Germline V CDR1 and CDR2: SGHTA, FQGNSA. CDR3 nucleotide sequence: TGTGCCAGCGGCGACGGGACCCGGTACTTC. Protein: CASGDGTRYF.

Ten or more counts support this clonotype. The rearrangement joins TRBV12-3 or TRBV12-4 to TRBJ1-2; D may be TRBD1 (5 bases). Trimming left V 3 bases short and J 2 bases short, with 13 bases between. This CDR3 is built from 15 residues. The CDR3 nucleotides read TGTGCCAGCAGTTTCGCAGGGACCCCGAACTATGGCTACACCTTC. This gives the protein CASSFAGTPNYGYTF.

In its sample, this clonotype was seen a few times. This chain's CDR3 is CASSPPGTPNSPLHF. CDR3 in DNA: TGTGCCAGCTCACCACCGGGGACACCAAATTCACCCCTCCACTTT. The rearrangement links TRBV18 to TRBJ1-6; maybe TRBD1 (6 bases). V was pared by 0 bases and J by 7 bases, with 10 bases between. Germline CDR1 KGHSH, CDR2 LQKENI. The CDR3 sequence is 15 residues long.

This clonotype showed up many times. This chain connects TRBV5-1 to TRBJ2-6; the D is unclear. V shed 0 bases and J shed 0 bases, with 7 bases lying between them. CDR1 and CDR2 (germline): SGHRS, YFSETQ. The CDR3 spans 16 residues. CDR3 sequence (DNA): TGCGCCAGCAGCTTGGAACCGAACTCTGGGGCCAACGTCCTGACTTTC. Translated, it gives CASSLEPNSGANVLTF. The entire variable domain, with the rest obtained from reference TRBV5-1 and TRBJ2-6, is as follows: KAGVTQTPRYLIKTRGQQVTLSCSPISGHRSVSWYQQTPGQGLQFLFEYFSETQRNKGNFPGRFSGRQFSNSRSEMNVSTLELGDSALYLCASSLEPNSGANVLTFGAGSRLTVL.

This clonotype was seen at least ten times. V gene TRBV29-1 combines with J gene TRBJ1-5; D is unclear. The CDR3 consists of 12 residues. From germline, CDR1 is SQVTM and CDR2 ANQGSEA. The V end was cut by 4 bases, the J end by 2 bases, with 6 bases between. CDR3 sequence (DNA): TGCAGCGTTGGAGTAGGCAATCAGCCCCAGCATTTT. Amino acid sequence: CSVGVGNQPQHF.

This clonotype has a count of ten or more. CDR3 residues: CASTTTGLRNSPLHF. Written as DNA, the CDR3 is TGTGCCAGCACTACGACAGGTCTGAGGAATTCACCCCTCCACTTT. The chain carries TRBV6-5 and TRBJ1-6; D may be TRBD1 (6 bases). Trimming removed 7 bases at V and 7 bases at J, with 17 bases between. Per the germline V gene, CDR1 is MNHEY and CDR2 is SVGAGI. The CDR3 loop spans 15 amino acids.

This chain connects TRBV19 to TRBJ2-7; 12 bases are shared with TRBD2. V shed 1 base, J shed 7 bases, and the junction held 2 bases outside the gene matches. The CDR3 runs 14 residues. Germline lookup yields CDR1 LNHDA and CDR2 SQIVND (reference sequence). CDR3 sequence: CASSIAGTSGEQYF. CDR3 DNA sequence: TGTGCCAGTAGTATAGCAGGGACTAGCGGGGAGCAGTACTTC. Using reference TRBV19 and TRBJ2-7 for the parts outside the CDR3, the full variable domain is DGGITQSPKYLFRKEGQNVTLSCEQNLNHDAMYWYRQDPGQGLRLIYYSQIVNDFQKGDIAEGYSVSREKKESFPLTVTSAQKNPTAFYLCASSIAGTSGEQYFGPGTRLTVT.

This clonotype was seen repeatedly, ten times or more. The V gene is TRBV14, the J gene TRBJ2-3, with a weak D call TRBD2 (5 bases). This CDR3 region has 15 residues. Germline V lookup: CDR1 SGHDN, CDR2 FVKESK. Between the trimmed V and J ends, which lost 5 bases and 0 bases, there was a span of 12 bases. As DNA, the CDR3 is TGTGCCAGCAGCGGACTTAACCCTAGCACAGATACGCAGTATTTT. Translating it yields CASSGLNPSTDTQYF.

This clonotype was counted many times. This sequence joins TRBV6-5 and TRBJ1-2; D is undetermined. The V and J ends lost 7 bases and 3 bases respectively, with 15 bases between them. Germline assignment: CDR1 MNHEY and CDR2 SVGAGI. The CDR3 has 14 residues. The CDR3 DNA follows: TGTGCCAGCACCTCCCGGACGGGTGACTATGGCTACACCTTC. As protein: CASTSRTGDYGYTF.

This clonotype has at least ten counts. The J gene is TRBJ2-1, the V gene TRBV12-3 or TRBV12-4; 7 positions match TRBD2. Trimming removed 6 bases from V and 1 base from J; junction bases left unmatched: 12. CDR3 length: 17 residues. The CDR3 nucleotides read TGTGCCAGCAGGGGTCTAAGGGAGGGAGGATCCTACAATGAGCAGTTCTTC. Its translation: CASRGLREGGSYNEQFF.

This clonotype is categorized as medium-sized (0.01 to 0.1%). This chain joins TRBV4-2 and TRBJ2-5; the match to TRBD1 covers 8 bases. J lost 5 bases, V lost 6 bases, and 14 bases had no gene match. Germline lookup yields CDR1 LGHNA and CDR2 YNFKEQ. This CDR3 region has 16 residues. The CDR3 bases are TGTGCCAGCAGTCGTTTAGCAGGGGGCATTACGGAGACCCAGTACTTC. Translated, it gives CASSRLAGGITETQYF.

In its sample, this clonotype was seen many times. The DNA for the CDR3 is TGTGCCAGCAGTTACTCGAGGGGGGGAAATGAAAAACTGTTTTTT. Translating it yields CASSYSRGGNEKLFF. J is TRBJ1-4 and V is TRBV6-6; a possible D gene is TRBD1 (6 bases). Trimming removed 0 bases from V and 5 bases from J, with 10 bases in between. Germline V gene lookup returns CDR1 MNHNY and CDR2 SVGAGI (reference sequence). This CDR3 spans 15 amino acids.